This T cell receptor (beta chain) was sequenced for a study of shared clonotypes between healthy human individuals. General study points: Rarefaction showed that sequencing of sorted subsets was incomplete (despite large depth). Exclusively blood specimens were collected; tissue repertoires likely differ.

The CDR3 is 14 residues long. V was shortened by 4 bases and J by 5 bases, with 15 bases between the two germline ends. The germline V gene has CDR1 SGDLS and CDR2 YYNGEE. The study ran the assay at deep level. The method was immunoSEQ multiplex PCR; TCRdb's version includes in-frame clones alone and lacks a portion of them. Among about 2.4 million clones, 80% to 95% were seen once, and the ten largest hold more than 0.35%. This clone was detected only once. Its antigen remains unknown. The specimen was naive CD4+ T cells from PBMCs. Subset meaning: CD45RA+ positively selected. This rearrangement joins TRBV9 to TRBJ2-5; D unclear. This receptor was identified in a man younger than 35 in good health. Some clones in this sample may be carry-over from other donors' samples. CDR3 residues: CASSPSAPAETQYF. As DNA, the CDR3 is TGTGCCAGCAGCCCCTCGGCCCCGGCGGAGACCCAGTACTTC.